The clone carrying this T cell receptor beta chain was counted many times. Antigen: not known. TCR cDNA was made by 5'RACE template switching, adding a universal primer site and UMIs. TCRdb itself ran the 5' RACE reads through MiXCR, one entry per CDR3 protein. The table includes over 100,000 distinct CDR3 sequences, 8% to 9.5% detected once. The sample belongs to a study of T cells after yellow fever vaccination. Study background: Those fractions that held only low numbers of cells were prepared using the SMART-Seq v4 Ultra Low Input RNA kit. General study results and limits: Booster sampling recovered most clones from primary vaccination (about 97% CD4, roughly 90% CD8).

Per germline, CDR1 DFQATT and CDR2 SNEGSKA (reference sequence). V lost 4 bases to trimming and J lost 3 bases, with 7 bases between them. The CDR3 totals 11 residues. The sample consisted of CD8+ T cells sorted from PBMCs, taken 45 days after the yellow fever booster vaccination. J is TRBJ2-7 and V is TRBV20-1, with D unclear. This TCR was sampled from a man aged 25-45 years who received the YFV17D yellow fever vaccine. CDR3 nucleotide sequence: TGCAGTGCTACACTCAGCTACGAGCAGTACTTC. Amino acid sequence: CSATLSYEQYF.